This T cell receptor beta chain comes out of a study of molecular identifiers for immune sequencing clone quantification. Study outcomes and limitations: Clones that exceeded 20 RNA copies held over 99% of effector molecules, yet under 1% in naive cells.

Concerning this clonotype: The antigen remains undetermined. A much larger clone lies a single base off, so this may be a read error.

In the sort, naive CD8 T cells were defined as CD8+CD4-CCR7+CD45RA+. MiXCR, run by TCRdb on the PCR reads, gives a single entry per CDR3 protein. The sample holds 490,000 or so distinct CDR3 sequences, roughly 26% seen once. The CDR3 has 11 amino acids. The germline gives CDR1 MDHEN, CDR2 SYDVKM. The J gene is TRBJ2-7, the V gene TRBV28; D is tentatively TRBD1 or TRBD2 (6 bases each). The sequence derives from a human donor in good health. Some libraries in this study had Jurkat cell RNA spiked in. Sequencing used naive CD8+ T cells from blood, with Jurkat cell RNA spiked in. Stated subset: FACS-sorted CD8+CD4-CCR7+CD45RA+ naive T cells. CDR3 sequence (DNA): TGTGCCAGCAACGGGGGCTACGAGCAGAACTTC. Residues: CASNGGYEQNF.